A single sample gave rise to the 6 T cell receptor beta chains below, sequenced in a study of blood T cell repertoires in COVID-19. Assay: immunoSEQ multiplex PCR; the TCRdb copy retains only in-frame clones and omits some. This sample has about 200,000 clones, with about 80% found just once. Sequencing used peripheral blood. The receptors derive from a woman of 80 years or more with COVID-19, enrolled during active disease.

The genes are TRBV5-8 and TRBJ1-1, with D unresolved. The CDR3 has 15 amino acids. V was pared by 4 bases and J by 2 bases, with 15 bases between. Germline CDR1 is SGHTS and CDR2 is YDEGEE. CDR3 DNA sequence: TGTGCCAGCAGCCGAGGACTGGACCGCAACACTGAAGCTTTCTTT. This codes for CASSRGLDRNTEAFF.

For the CDR3, the DNA is TGTGCCAGCAGAATACCGGGGGCCTACGAGCAGTACTTC. Encoded protein: CASRIPGAYEQYF. The chain uses TRBV11-2 and TRBJ2-7; D may be TRBD2 (6 bases). V gave up 6 bases and J gave up 2 bases, with 11 bases separating them. Germline V gives CDR1 SGHAT, CDR2 FQNNGV. The CDR3 has 13 amino acids.

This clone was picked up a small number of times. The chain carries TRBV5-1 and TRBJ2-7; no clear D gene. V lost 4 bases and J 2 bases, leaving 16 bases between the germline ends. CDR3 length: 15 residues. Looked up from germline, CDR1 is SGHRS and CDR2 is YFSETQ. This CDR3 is CASSPGAVPTYEQYF. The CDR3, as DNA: TGCGCCAGCAGCCCCGGAGCCGTCCCAACCTACGAGCAGTACTTC.

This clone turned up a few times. The CDR3 DNA follows: TGTGCCAGCAGCCTACTCGCCATTAGCGGGGTCCGGGAGACCCAGTACTTC. Amino acid sequence: CASSLLAISGVRETQYF. V usage is TRBV6-2 or TRBV6-3 and J usage is TRBJ2-5; TRBD2 agrees at 8 bases. The length of the CDR3 is 17 residues. With 6 bases clipped from V and 5 bases from J, the junction kept 17 bases outside the gene matches. Germline V gene data show CDR1 as MNHEY and CDR2 as SVGEGT.

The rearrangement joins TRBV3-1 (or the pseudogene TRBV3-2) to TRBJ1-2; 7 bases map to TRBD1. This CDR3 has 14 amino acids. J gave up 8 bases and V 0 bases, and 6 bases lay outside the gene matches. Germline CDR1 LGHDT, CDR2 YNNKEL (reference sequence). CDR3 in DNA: TGTGCCAGCAGCCAAGATAGGGACAGTGGCGGCTACACCTTC. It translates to CASSQDRDSGGYTF.

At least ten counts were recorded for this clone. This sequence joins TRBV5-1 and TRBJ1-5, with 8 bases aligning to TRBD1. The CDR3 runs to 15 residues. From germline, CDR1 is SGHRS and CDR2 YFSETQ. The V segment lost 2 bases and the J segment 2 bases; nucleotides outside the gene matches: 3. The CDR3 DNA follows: TGCGCCAGCAGCTTCGGGACAGGCGGCAATCAGCCCCAGCATTTT. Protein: CASSFGTGGNQPQHF.